This T cell receptor beta chain was observed in a study of cytomegalovirus exposure and HLA in healthy donors. Looking at the study overall: Early released data comprised about 84 million unique TCRs from HLA-typed donors.

The PCR was carried out with 60 Vbeta primers and 13 Jbeta primers. Libraries were prepared by immunoSEQ multiplex PCR; TCRdb keeps only in-frame clonotypes and omits some of them. The data contain 130,000 to 150,000 clones, around 80% of them seen just once; the ten biggest clones take up 2.5% to 3%. This clone was recorded once. What it recognizes is unknown. Its ends do not fully match the called genes, so a read error is possible. Findings and caveats of the study: A later analysis reported that several of the most significant clusters appeared to be linked to common viral pathogens, among them Epstein-Barr virus.

Germline lookup yields CDR1 SQVTM and CDR2 ANQGSEA. This CDR3 has 12 residues. The V and J genes are TRBV29-1 and TRBJ2-5; possible D gene TRBD1, 6 bases. The sequence was obtained from a female donor in good health and CMV-seronegative. The sequenced sample was PBMCs. The CDR3 DNA reads TGCGGCGTTGACAGGAATCAAGAGACCCAGTACTTC. Translation: CGVDRNQETQYF.